This T cell receptor beta chain was identified during a study of PD-1 blockade in classical Hodgkin lymphoma. Overall study findings and caveats: Healthy donors were reported to have higher baseline TCR diversity than newly diagnosed patients. Reasons behind the repertoire differences stay unclear, perhaps disease activity or earlier therapy.

This sample's time point: newly diagnosed, previously untreated cHL patient sample. The CDR3 consists of 13 residues. Germline CDR1 SGHTA, CDR2 FQGNSA. The V end lost 3 bases, the J end lost 3 bases, and 9 bases lay between the germline ends. This clone has just one count. Its antigen is still unknown. Only in-frame clones appear in the TCRdb table, and some are missing; sequencing was by immunoSEQ multiplex PCR. The sample records some 17,000 clones, about nine tenths being singletons. J is TRBJ2-7 and V is TRBV7-2; no firm D call. The sample taken for sequencing was peripheral blood mononuclear cells (PBMCs). The sequence derives from a human donor with classical Hodgkin lymphoma. CDR3 amino acids: CASSLLVGYEQYF. The CDR3 DNA reads as TGTGCCAGCAGCTTGCTCGTAGGCTACGAGCAGTACTTC.